This TCR beta chain was captured in a study of blood T cell repertoires in COVID-19. At the level of the study: T cells, B-cell-depleted T cells, or PBMCs supplied cDNA or gDNA.

The CDR3 length is 16 residues. Germline V gene sequence: CDR1 SGDLS, CDR2 YYNGEE. The germline V and J ends were trimmed by 3 bases and 0 bases, with 12 bases remaining between them. The data were produced by immunoSEQ multiplex PCR, yet TCRdb's version contains in-frame clones alone and is incomplete. The sample has around 230,000 clones, roughly 88% seen once. Across about 22 US areas, participants ranged in age from about 18 to 90 years. Source material: PBMCs or T cells enriched from blood (not recorded which). The clonotype was recovered from a woman between 40 and 55 years old with acute COVID-19. The rearrangement uses TRBV9 and TRBJ1-4, with a weak D call TRBD1 (5 bases). CDR3 protein: CASSGSGSATNEKLFF. CDR3 DNA sequence: TGTGCCAGCAGCGGTTCAGGGTCTGCAACTAATGAAAAACTGTTTTTT.